This passage covers 24 T cell receptor beta chains from one sample sequenced in a study of vaccination and CD4 T cells after COVID-19. Cultured CD4+ T cells had their DNA profiled by the Oncomine TCR Beta short-read assay. MiXCR, applied by TCRdb to the PCR reads, yields one record per CDR3 protein. The table has 20,000 or so distinct CDR3 sequences, less than 30% seen once. The sample's treatment: roughly 11-day PBMC culture with coronavirus spike peptide pools or control peptides (ViraFEST assay). These receptors lack a known antigen. The source material was cultured CD4+ T cells from blood. The receptors were sampled from a human donor with COVID-19.

This clonotype was found a few times. This sequence joins TRBV20-1 and TRBJ2-3; unclear D gene. The CDR3 contains 14 residues. Germline V CDR1 and CDR2: DFQATT, SNEGSKA (reference sequence). V lost 5 bases and J 2 bases, leaving 14 bases between the germline ends. The CDR3 DNA follows: TGCAGTGCTGCGGTTAGCTCTGTCACAGATACGCAGTATTTT. It is translated as CSAAVSSVTDTQYF.

This clonotype was counted only a few times. The chain carries TRBV7-2 and TRBJ1-1, with D hard to call. There are 14 residues in the CDR3. V was cut by 5 bases and J by 0 bases, with 10 bases left in between. CDR1 is SGHTA, CDR2 FQGNSA, per germline. The CDR3: CASSPRALNTEAFF. For the CDR3, the DNA is TGTGCCAGCAGCCCCCGCGCCCTGAACACTGAAGCTTTCTTT.

The rearrangement links TRBV30 to TRBJ2-6, with a weak D call TRBD2 (5 bases). There are 17 residues in the CDR3. Looked up from germline, CDR1 is GTSNPN and CDR2 is SVGIG (reference sequence). Trimming cost V 3 bases and J 3 bases, with 18 bases left between them. The CDR3 region has the DNA TGTGCCTGGAGGGACTCACAAGTTGGGATTGGGGCCAACGTCCTGACTTTC. Translating gives CAWRDSQVGIGANVLTF.

This chain uses TRBV24-1 with TRBJ1-4, with D possibly TRBD1 on 5 matching bases. Trimming took 3 bases from V and 3 from J, leaving 16 bases between them. Germline V lookup: CDR1 KGHDR, CDR2 SFDVKD. The CDR3 sequence is 17 residues long. The CDR3 reads CATSDGRRGRANEKLFF. The CDR3 nucleotides are TGTGCCACCAGTGATGGACGTCGGGGGAGGGCTAATGAAAAACTGTTTTTT.

The chain carries TRBV7-2 and TRBJ2-6; D is uncertain. The CDR3 has 11 amino acids. CDR1 and CDR2 from the germline V gene are SGHTA and FQGNSA. V gave up 5 bases and J gave up 14 bases, with 10 bases separating them. CDR3 in amino acids: CASSRQILLTF. DNA of the CDR3: TGTGCCAGCAGCCGCCAGATCCTCCTGACTTTC.

The CDR3 region is CASSFKGDYGYTF. The CDR3 DNA is TGTGCCAGCAGCTTCAAAGGGGACTATGGCTACACCTTC. The genes are TRBV5-4 and TRBJ1-2; tentatively, D is TRBD1 (5 bases). Trimming took off 2 bases at V and 3 bases at J, with 8 bases between the two ends. CDR1 and CDR2 (germline): SGHNT, YYREEE (reference sequence). The CDR3 loop spans 13 amino acids. The whole variable domain, filled in from reference TRBV5-4 and TRBJ1-2, reads ETGVTQSPTHLIKTRGQQVTLRCSSQSGHNTVSWYQQALGQGPQFIFQYYREEENGRGNFPPRFSGLQFPNYSSELNVNALELDDSALYLCASSFKGDYGYTFGSGTRLTVV.

This clonotype has a handful of counts. V usage is TRBV5-4 and J usage is TRBJ2-5; TRBD2 is a possible D gene (7 bases). Germline lookup yields CDR1 SGHNT and CDR2 YYREEE (reference sequence). The CDR3 runs 16 residues. Trimming took 0 bases from V and 2 from J, leaving 14 bases between them. In DNA, the CDR3 is TGTGCCAGCAGCTTGGGAAGTGCGGGGGCACAAGAGACCCAGTACTTC. Its translation is CASSLGSAGAQETQYF.

This clonotype was counted a few times. The CDR3 coding sequence is TGTGCCAGTAGAGGACAGGGGGATCAGCCCCAGCATTTT. It is translated as CASRGQGDQPQHF. The chain combines TRBV19 with TRBJ1-5, with TRBD1 identical over 10 bases. V shed 6 bases, J shed 5 bases, and the junction held 1 base outside the gene matches. Germline CDR1 and CDR2: LNHDA and SQIVND (reference sequence). The length of the CDR3 is 13 residues.

This clonotype is labeled as large. CDR3: CAWTSRDISFEKLFF. In DNA form, the CDR3 reads TGTGCCTGGACTTCCCGGGACATATCTTTTGAAAAACTGTTTTTT. The gene calls are TRBV30 and TRBJ1-4, with D perhaps matching TRBD1 (6 bases). The length of the CDR3 is 15 residues. Looked up from germline, CDR1 is GTSNPN and CDR2 is SVGIG (reference sequence). V lost 4 bases and J 7 bases, leaving 19 bases between the germline ends.

The CDR3 nucleotides read TGTGCCAGCAGTTTAATGAGTACAAACCAGGTTTATGGCAATCAGCCCCAGCATTTT. Protein product: CASSLMSTNQVYGNQPQHF. The chain is built from TRBV27 and TRBJ1-5, with D uncertain. This CDR3 comprises 19 residues. Per germline, CDR1 MNHEY and CDR2 SMNVEV (reference sequence). The V end was cut by 2 bases, the J end by 2 bases, with 22 bases between.

The chain carries TRBV23-1 and TRBJ2-1; D not certain. TRBV23-1 is an ORF, and what it does is uncertain. The CDR3 runs 17 residues. V lost 0 bases and J 12 bases, leaving 24 bases between the germline ends. CDR3 coding DNA: TGCGCCAGCAGTCAATCCTGCCCCGTGCCCAACAATGATGGGCAGTTCTTC. This codes for CASSQSCPVPNNDGQFF.

The V call is TRBV4-2, the J call TRBJ1-1; maybe TRBD1 (6 bases). Germline loops: CDR1 LGHNA, CDR2 YNFKEQ. CDR3 length equals 14 residues. V was pared by 1 base and J by 7 bases, with 13 bases between. CDR3 loop: CASSQGAGGDEAFF. CDR3 nucleotides: TGTGCCAGCAGCCAAGGGGCGGGGGGCGATGAAGCTTTCTTT.

This clonotype was counted a few times. V and J are TRBV7-9 and TRBJ1-6; TRBD1 aligns across 8 bases. Unmatched junction bases numbered 5, after V lost 4 bases and J lost 0 bases. Germline loops: CDR1 SEHNR, CDR2 FQNEAQ (reference sequence). This CDR3 is 17 amino acids long. The CDR3 nucleotides are TGTGCCAGCAGCTCGCGACAGGGGAGCTCCTATAATTCACCCCTCCACTTT. Its protein product is CASSSRQGSSYNSPLHF.

This rearrangement joins TRBV11-2 to TRBJ2-4; no definite D call. CDR3 length: 17 residues. Deletions cut 2 bases from V and 2 bases from J, with 16 bases between. Germline CDR1 reads SGHAT; CDR2 reads FQNNGV. The CDR3 is CASSLLGSLGTKNIQYF. As DNA, the CDR3 is TGTGCCAGCAGCTTATTGGGTAGCCTTGGGACCAAAAACATTCAGTACTTC.

By share, this clonotype counts as medium-sized. The gene calls are TRBV2 and TRBJ2-1; 7 bases are a match to TRBD2. J gave up 3 bases and V 6 bases, and 11 bases lay outside the gene matches. The CDR3 runs to 16 residues. Germline V gene data show CDR1 as SNHLY and CDR2 as FYNNEI. The CDR3 loop reads CASRQSGVDFYNEQFF. In DNA form, the CDR3 reads TGTGCCAGCAGACAAAGCGGGGTCGACTTCTACAATGAGCAGTTCTTC.

A single count supports this clonotype. This chain uses TRBV6-5 with TRBJ2-2; tentatively, D is TRBD1 (5 bases). The germline gives CDR1 MNHEY, CDR2 SVGAGI. V was cut by 0 bases and J by 6 bases, with 14 bases left in between. This CDR3 contains 16 residues. The CDR3 region is CASSYSGLGRAGELFF. The CDR3 DNA reads TGTGCCAGCAGTTACTCGGGTCTGGGGCGAGCCGGGGAGCTGTTTTTT.

The chain is built from TRBV20-1 and TRBJ1-1, with D hard to call. The CDR3 has 13 amino acids. The V and J ends lost 0 bases and 3 bases respectively, with 8 bases between them. Germline V gene lookup returns CDR1 DFQATT and CDR2 SNEGSKA (reference sequence). Here the CDR3 reads CSAREGMDTEAFF. In DNA, the CDR3 is TGCAGTGCTAGAGAAGGGATGGACACTGAAGCTTTCTTT.

The chain combines TRBV6-1 with TRBJ2-7; TRBD1 matches 7 bases. This CDR3 region has 14 residues. After removal of 7 bases from V and 4 bases from J, the junction contained 10 bases not matched to a gene. Per germline, CDR1 MNHNS and CDR2 SASEGT. For the CDR3, the DNA is TGTGCCAGCACTCCATCGGGACAGCTTTACGAGCAGTACTTC. Its translation: CASTPSGQLYEQYF.

This clonotype was observed a few times. This chain uses TRBV19 with TRBJ1-2, with D uncertain. Germline CDR1 reads LNHDA; CDR2 reads SQIVND (reference sequence). CDR3 length: 11 residues. Deletions cut 10 bases from V and 8 bases from J, with 14 bases between. In nucleotides, the CDR3 is TGTGCCACCTGGCTTAACGAGGGCTACACCTTC. Protein: CATWLNEGYTF.

This chain links TRBV27 with TRBJ1-1; D is undetermined. The CDR3 covers 14 residues. The V end lost 0 bases, the J end lost 5 bases, and 10 bases lay between the germline ends. The V gene's germline CDR1 is MNHEY and CDR2 SMNVEV (reference sequence). The CDR3 is CASSLSTERTEAFF. In DNA form, the CDR3 reads TGTGCCAGCAGTTTATCCACAGAGCGAACTGAAGCTTTCTTT.

The rearrangement links TRBV29-1 to TRBJ2-1; 8 bases map to TRBD2. Per germline, CDR1 SQVTM and CDR2 ANQGSEA. V gave up 4 bases and J gave up 5 bases; unmatched junction bases: 7. The CDR3 runs to 14 residues. The CDR3 loop is CSVGSLAGNNEQFF. CDR3 nucleotide sequence: TGCAGCGTTGGTTCGCTAGCGGGTAACAATGAGCAGTTCTTC.

The rearrangement links TRBV20-1 to TRBJ2-5; TRBD2 aligns across 10 bases. The CDR3 is made up of 16 amino acids. CDR1 DFQATT and CDR2 SNEGSKA come from the germline V gene (reference sequence). The J segment lost 9 bases and the V segment lost 0 bases, leaving 13 bases of the junction unmatched. The CDR3 protein is CSARDRASGGSTAQYF. CDR3 bases: TGCAGTGCTAGAGATCGCGCTAGCGGGGGCTCAACGGCCCAGTACTTC.

The gene calls are TRBV27 and TRBJ1-1, with TRBD1 matching over 10 bases. The CDR3 sequence is 17 residues long. Germline V gene data show CDR1 as MNHEY and CDR2 as SMNVEV (reference sequence). The V gene end was trimmed by 5 bases and the J gene end by 0 bases; junction bases not matched to a gene: 9. The CDR3 DNA sequence: TGTGCCAGCAGTCCTCGACAGGGGGCGGGGGTGAACACTGAAGCTTTCTTT. It encodes CASSPRQGAGVNTEAFF.

There are a few counts of this clonotype. This rearrangement joins TRBV7-9 to TRBJ1-2; 10 bases map to TRBD1. Germline V gene data show CDR1 as SEHNR and CDR2 as FQNEAQ (reference sequence). CDR3 size: 15 residues. With 1 base clipped from V and 4 bases from J, the junction kept 3 bases outside the gene matches. The DNA of the CDR3 is TGTGCCAGCAGCTTAGTGACAGGGGGCAGCTATGGCTACACCTTC. The encoded protein is CASSLVTGGSYGYTF.